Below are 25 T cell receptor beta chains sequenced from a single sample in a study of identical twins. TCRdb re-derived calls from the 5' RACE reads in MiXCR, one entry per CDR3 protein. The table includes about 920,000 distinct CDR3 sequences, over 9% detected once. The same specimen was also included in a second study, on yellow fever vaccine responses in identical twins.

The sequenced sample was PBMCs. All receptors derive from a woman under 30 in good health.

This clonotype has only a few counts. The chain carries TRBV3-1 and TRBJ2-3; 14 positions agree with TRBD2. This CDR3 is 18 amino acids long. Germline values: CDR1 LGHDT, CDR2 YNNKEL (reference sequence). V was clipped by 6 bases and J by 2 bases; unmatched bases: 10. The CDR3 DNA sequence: TGTGCCAGCAGTGGGACTAGCGGGGGCGTCGAAATCACAGATACGCAGTATTTT. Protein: CASSGTSGGVEITDTQYF.

The CDR3 loop is CASSPPGLAGGEQFF. In DNA, the CDR3 is TGCGCCAGCAGCCCTCCGGGACTAGCGGGAGGAGAGCAGTTCTTC. The chain joins TRBV5-1 to TRBJ2-1; 15 bases agree with TRBD2. From germline, CDR1 is SGHRS and CDR2 YFSETQ. This CDR3 has 15 amino acids. The trim removed 4 bases at V and 10 bases at J, leaving 6 bases unmatched.

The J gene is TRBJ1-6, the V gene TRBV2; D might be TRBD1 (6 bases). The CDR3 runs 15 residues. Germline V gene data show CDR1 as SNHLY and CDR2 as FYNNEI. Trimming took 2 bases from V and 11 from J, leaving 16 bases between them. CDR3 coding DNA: TGTGCCAGCAGTGAACAGGGGAATTGGAATCCACCCCTCCACTTT. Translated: CASSEQGNWNPPLHF.

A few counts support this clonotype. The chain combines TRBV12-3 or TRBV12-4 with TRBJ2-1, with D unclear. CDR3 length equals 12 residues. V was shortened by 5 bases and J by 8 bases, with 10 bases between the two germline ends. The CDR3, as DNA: TGTGCCAGCAGTCCAAGAAGGCATGAGCAGTTCTTC. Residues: CASSPRRHEQFF.

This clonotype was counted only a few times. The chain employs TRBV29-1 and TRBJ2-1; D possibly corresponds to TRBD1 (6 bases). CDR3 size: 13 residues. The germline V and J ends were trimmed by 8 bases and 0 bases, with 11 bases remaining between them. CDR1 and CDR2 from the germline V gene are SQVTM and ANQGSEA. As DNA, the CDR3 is TGCAGCTTACAGGGTAGCTCCTACAATGAGCAGTTCTTC. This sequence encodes CSLQGSSYNEQFF.

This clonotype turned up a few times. The CDR3 sequence: CASGFNRGDEQFF. The DNA of the CDR3 is TGTGCTAGTGGTTTTAATCGAGGGGATGAGCAGTTCTTC. The chain links TRBV12-5 to TRBJ2-1, with D perhaps given as TRBD1 or TRBD2 (5 bases each). The CDR3 covers 13 residues. The germline V gene encodes CDR1 LGHNT and CDR2 FRNRAP. V was trimmed by 3 bases and J by 8 bases, leaving 11 bases between them.

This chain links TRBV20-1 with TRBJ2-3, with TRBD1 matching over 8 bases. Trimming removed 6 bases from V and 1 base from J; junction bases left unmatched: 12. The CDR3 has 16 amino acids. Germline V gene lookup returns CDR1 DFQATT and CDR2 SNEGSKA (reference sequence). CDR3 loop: CSANGQGGEGTDTQYF. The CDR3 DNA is TGCAGTGCGAACGGACAGGGCGGGGAGGGCACAGATACGCAGTATTTT.

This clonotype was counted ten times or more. The CDR3, as DNA: TGCAGCGTTGTAAGGAACGGACGGGTGATATACAATGAGCAGTTCTTC. It specifies CSVVRNGRVIYNEQFF. V and J are TRBV29-1 and TRBJ2-1; unclear D gene. Trimming removed 4 bases from V and 4 bases from J, with 20 bases in between. Germline V CDR1 and CDR2: SQVTM, ANQGSEA. The CDR3 spans 16 residues.

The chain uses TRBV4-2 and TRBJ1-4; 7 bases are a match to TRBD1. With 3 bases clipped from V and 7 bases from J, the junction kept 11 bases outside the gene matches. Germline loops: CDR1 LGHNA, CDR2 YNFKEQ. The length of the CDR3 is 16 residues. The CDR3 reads CASSHGTAGGIEKLFF. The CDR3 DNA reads TGTGCCAGCAGCCACGGAACCGCAGGGGGGATTGAAAAACTGTTTTTT.

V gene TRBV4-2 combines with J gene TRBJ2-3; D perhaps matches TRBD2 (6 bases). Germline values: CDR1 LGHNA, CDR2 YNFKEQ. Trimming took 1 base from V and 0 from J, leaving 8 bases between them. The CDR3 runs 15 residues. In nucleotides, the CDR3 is TGTGCCAGCAGCCAAGCCGGGACTAGCACAGATACGCAGTATTTT. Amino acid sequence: CASSQAGTSTDTQYF.

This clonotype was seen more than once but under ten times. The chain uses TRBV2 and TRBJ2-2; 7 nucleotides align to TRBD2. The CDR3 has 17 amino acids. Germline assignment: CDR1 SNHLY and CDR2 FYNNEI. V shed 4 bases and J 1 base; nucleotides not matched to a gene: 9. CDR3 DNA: TGTGCCAGCAGTGTATTCCGACTAGCAGAGAACACCGGGGAGCTGTTTTTT. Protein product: CASSVFRLAENTGELFF.

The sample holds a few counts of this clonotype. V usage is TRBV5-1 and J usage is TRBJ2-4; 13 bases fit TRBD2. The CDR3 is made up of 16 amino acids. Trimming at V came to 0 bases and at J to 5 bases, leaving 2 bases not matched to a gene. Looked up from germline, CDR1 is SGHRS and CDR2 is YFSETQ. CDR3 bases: TGCGCCAGCAGCTTGGGACTAGCGGGAGGACAAAACATTCAGTACTTC. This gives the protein CASSLGLAGGQNIQYF.

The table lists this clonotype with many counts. CDR3 bases: TGCGCCAGCAGCCAAGAAGGGAGCTCATTGGGTGAGCAGTTCTTC. Amino acids: CASSQEGSSLGEQFF. The rearrangement uses TRBV4-1 and TRBJ2-1; the D gene is possibly TRBD2 (5 bases). This CDR3 comprises 15 residues. The germline V and J ends were trimmed by 0 bases and 9 bases, with 15 bases remaining between them. Germline V gene data show CDR1 as MGHRA and CDR2 as YSYEKL.

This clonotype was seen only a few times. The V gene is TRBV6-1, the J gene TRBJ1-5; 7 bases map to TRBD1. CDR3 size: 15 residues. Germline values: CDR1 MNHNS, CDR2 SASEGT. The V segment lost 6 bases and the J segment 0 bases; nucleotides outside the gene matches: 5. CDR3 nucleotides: TGTGCCAGCAGACAGACAGGGCCTAGCAATCAGCCCCAGCATTTT. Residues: CASRQTGPSNQPQHF.

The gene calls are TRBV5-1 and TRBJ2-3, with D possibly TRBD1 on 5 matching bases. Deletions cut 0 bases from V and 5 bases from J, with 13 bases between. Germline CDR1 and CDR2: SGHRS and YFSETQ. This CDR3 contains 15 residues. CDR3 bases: TGCGCCAGCAGCTTGGCCCCGGATAGGGGAGATACGCAGTATTTT. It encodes CASSLAPDRGDTQYF.

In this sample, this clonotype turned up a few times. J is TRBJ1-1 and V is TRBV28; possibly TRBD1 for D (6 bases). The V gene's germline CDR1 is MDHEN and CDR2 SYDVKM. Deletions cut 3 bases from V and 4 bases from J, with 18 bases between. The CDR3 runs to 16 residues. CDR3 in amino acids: CASSFLTGAIRTEAFF. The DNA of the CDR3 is TGTGCCAGCAGTTTCCTAACGGGGGCGATTCGCACTGAAGCTTTCTTT. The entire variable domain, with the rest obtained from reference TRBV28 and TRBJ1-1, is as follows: DVKVTQSSRYLVKRTGEKVFLECVQDMDHENMFWYRQDPGLGLRLIYFSYDVKMKEKGDIPEGYSVSREKKERFSLILESASTNQTSMYLCASSFLTGAIRTEAFFGQGTRLTVV.

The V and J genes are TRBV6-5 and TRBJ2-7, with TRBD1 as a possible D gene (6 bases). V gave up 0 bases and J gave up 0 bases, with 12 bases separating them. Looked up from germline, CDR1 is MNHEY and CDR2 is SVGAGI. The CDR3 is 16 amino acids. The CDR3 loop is CASSYSLGQNSYEQYF. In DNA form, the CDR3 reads TGTGCCAGCAGTTACTCTCTCGGACAGAACTCCTACGAGCAGTACTTC.

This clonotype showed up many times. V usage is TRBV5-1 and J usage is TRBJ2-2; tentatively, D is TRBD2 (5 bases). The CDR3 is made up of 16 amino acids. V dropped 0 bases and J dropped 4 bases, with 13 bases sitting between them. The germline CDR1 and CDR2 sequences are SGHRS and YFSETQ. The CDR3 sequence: CASSLAVVGSTGELFF. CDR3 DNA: TGCGCCAGCAGCTTGGCCGTCGTGGGGAGCACCGGGGAGCTGTTTTTT.

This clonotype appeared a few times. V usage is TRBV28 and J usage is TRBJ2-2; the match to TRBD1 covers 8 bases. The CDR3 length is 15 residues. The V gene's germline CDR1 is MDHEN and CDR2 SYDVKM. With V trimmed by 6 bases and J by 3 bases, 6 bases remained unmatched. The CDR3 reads CASRPDRVYTGELFF. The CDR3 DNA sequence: TGTGCCAGCAGACCGGACAGGGTGTACACCGGGGAGCTGTTTTTT.

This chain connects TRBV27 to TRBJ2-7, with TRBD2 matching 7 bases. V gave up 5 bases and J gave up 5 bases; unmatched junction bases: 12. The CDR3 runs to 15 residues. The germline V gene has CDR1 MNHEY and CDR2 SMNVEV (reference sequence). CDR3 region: CASSPSGRLFHEQYF. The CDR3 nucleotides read TGTGCCAGCAGTCCCTCCGGGAGGCTTTTCCACGAGCAGTACTTC.

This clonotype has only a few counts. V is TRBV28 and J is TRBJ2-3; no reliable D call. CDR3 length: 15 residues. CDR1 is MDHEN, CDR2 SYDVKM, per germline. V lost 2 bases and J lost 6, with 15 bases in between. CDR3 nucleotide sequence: TGTGCCAGCAGTTTAGATAAGGCAGGCAGTGATACGCAGTATTTT. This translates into CASSLDKAGSDTQYF.

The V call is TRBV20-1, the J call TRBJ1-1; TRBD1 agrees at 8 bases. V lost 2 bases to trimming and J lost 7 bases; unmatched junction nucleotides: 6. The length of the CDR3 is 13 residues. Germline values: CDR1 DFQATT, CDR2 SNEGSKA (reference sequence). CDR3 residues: CSARTGGLGEAFF. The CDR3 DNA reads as TGCAGTGCTAGAACAGGGGGATTGGGTGAAGCTTTCTTT.

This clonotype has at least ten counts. In DNA, the CDR3 is TGCGCCAGCAGCTTCACACCCGCCGACAGGTTCTATAATTCACCCCTCCACTTT. Protein product: CASSFTPADRFYNSPLHF. The chain has TRBV5-1 and TRBJ1-6, with a possible D match to TRBD1 (6 bases). V was cut by 2 bases and J by 3 bases, with 18 bases left in between. From germline, CDR1 is SGHRS and CDR2 YFSETQ. This CDR3 has 18 amino acids.

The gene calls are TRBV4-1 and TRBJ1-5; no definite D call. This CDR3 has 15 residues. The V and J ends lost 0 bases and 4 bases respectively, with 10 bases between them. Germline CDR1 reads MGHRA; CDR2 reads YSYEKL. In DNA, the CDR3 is TGCGCCAGCAGCCAAGACCCAGGATTGAATCAGCCCCAGCATTTT. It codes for CASSQDPGLNQPQHF.

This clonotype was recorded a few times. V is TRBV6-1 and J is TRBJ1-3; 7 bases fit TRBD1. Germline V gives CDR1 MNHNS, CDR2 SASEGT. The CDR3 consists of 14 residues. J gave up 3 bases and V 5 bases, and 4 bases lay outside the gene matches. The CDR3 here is CASSRQGGGNTIYF. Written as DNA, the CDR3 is TGTGCCAGCAGTCGACAGGGTGGTGGAAACACCATATATTTT.